Below, one T cell receptor beta chain is given with its context. The sample is drawn from a study of T cells expressing NK-cell markers. Using the 5' RACE reads, TCRdb records one entry per CDR3 protein without DNA. This repertoire comprises about 550,000 distinct CDR3 sequences; its ten largest clones make up approximately 3.6%. Germline V gene data show CDR1 as SGHRS and CDR2 as YFSETQ. CDR3 length equals 14 residues. Input material: blood T cells: a sorted CD56 or NKG2C T cell subset, CD4+ or CD8+ T cells, or bulk PBMC T cells (not recorded which). V is TRBV5-1 and J is TRBJ1-5. The clonotype originates from a man between 18 and 29 years old in good health. The CDR3: CASSLAPDDGPQHF.